This TCR beta chain was captured in a study of blood T cell repertoires in COVID-19. Germline loops: CDR1 SGHRS, CDR2 YFSETQ. The CDR3 is made up of 15 amino acids. Unmatched junction bases numbered 6, after V lost 1 base and J lost 2 bases. Using immunoSEQ multiplex PCR, the repertoire was profiled, and TCRdb retains in-frame clones only, with some absent. The table has 100,000 or so clones, 85% seen once. The material sequenced was peripheral blood. This chain links TRBV5-1 with TRBJ2-7, with 7 nucleotides matching TRBD2. This sequence was found in a woman in her 70s with active or convalescent COVID-19. The CDR3 is CASSLPLAEPYEQYF. The DNA for the CDR3 is TGCGCCAGCAGCTTGCCCCTAGCGGAGCCCTACGAGCAGTACTTC. The full variable domain, in which reference TRBV5-1 and TRBJ2-7 provide the parts outside the CDR3, is KAGVTQTPRYLIKTRGQQVTLSCSPISGHRSVSWYQQTPGQGLQFLFEYFSETQRNKGNFPGRFSGRQFSNSRSEMNVSTLELGDSALYLCASSLPLAEPYEQYFGPGTRLTVT.